The 27 T cell receptor beta chains below were found in one sample sequenced in a study of cytomegalovirus exposure and HLA in healthy donors. The protocol was immunoSEQ multiplex PCR, while the TCRdb copy is restricted to in-frame clones and leaves out a portion. The sample holds roughly 59,000 clones; approximately 95% are singletons and the top ten take roughly 7.3%. Source material: PBMCs. These TCRs come from a woman in her late teens or twenties in good health and CMV-seropositive.

The chain couples TRBV27 to TRBJ2-1; perhaps TRBD1 as D (5 bases). Trimming left V 6 bases short and J 3 bases short, with 15 bases between. Germline CDR1 is MNHEY and CDR2 is SMNVEV (reference sequence). The CDR3 runs 15 residues. The CDR3 region is CASRGPGSHYNEQFF. In nucleotides, the CDR3 is TGTGCCAGCAGGGGGCCGGGTTCCCACTACAATGAGCAGTTCTTC.

The chain employs TRBV9 and TRBJ2-7, with D maybe TRBD1 (5 bases). Between the trimmed V and J ends, which lost 3 bases and 0 bases, there was a span of 7 bases. This CDR3 is 13 amino acids long. Germline CDR1 reads SGDLS; CDR2 reads YYNGEE. The DNA for the CDR3 is TGTGCCAGCAGCGCGGACAACTCCTACGAGCAGTACTTC. Its protein product is CASSADNSYEQYF.

The rearrangement links TRBV6-6 to TRBJ2-1; D is unclear. The V and J ends lost 6 bases and 11 bases respectively, with 17 bases between them. Germline V gives CDR1 MNHNY, CDR2 SVGAGI (reference sequence). The CDR3 length is 13 residues. In DNA form, the CDR3 reads TGTGCCAGCAGAGACCCCGCCGGGTCGCAGCAGTTCTTC. It yields the protein CASRDPAGSQQFF.

This clone was counted once. The chain joins TRBV5-1 to TRBJ2-2; TRBD2 aligns across 11 bases. Germline loops: CDR1 SGHRS, CDR2 YFSETQ. V was clipped by 3 bases and J by 5 bases; unmatched bases: 6. The CDR3 consists of 16 residues. CDR3 in amino acids: CASSYALAGGTGELFF. CDR3 in DNA: TGCGCCAGCAGCTACGCTCTAGCGGGAGGTACCGGGGAGCTGTTTTTT.

V is TRBV29-1 and J is TRBJ2-4; 7 bases line up with TRBD2. Germline values: CDR1 SQVTM, CDR2 ANQGSEA. The CDR3 spans 14 residues. V lost 4 bases, J lost 4 bases, and 7 bases stayed unmatched. The CDR3 reads CSVAGQGLKNIQYF. In DNA, the CDR3 is TGCAGCGTTGCAGGTCAGGGACTAAAAAACATTCAGTACTTC.

CDR3 sequence: CASSPRQKISNNEKLFF. The CDR3, as DNA: TGTGCCAGCAGCCCCAGACAGAAAATATCCAATAATGAAAAACTGTTTTTT. V is TRBV7-2 and J is TRBJ1-4; D is possibly TRBD1 (5 bases). The CDR3 covers 17 residues. V lost 5 bases to trimming and J lost 4 bases, with 20 bases between them. Germline V lookup: CDR1 SGHTA, CDR2 FQGNSA.

The genes are TRBV7-2 and TRBJ2-2; 11 bases map to TRBD2. There are 15 residues in the CDR3. The V segment lost 1 base and the J segment 15 bases; nucleotides outside the gene matches: 10. CDR1 is SGHTA, CDR2 FQGNSA, per germline. CDR3 in amino acids: CASSLDVAGGPVLFF. Here the CDR3 DNA reads TGTGCCAGCAGCTTAGATGTAGCGGGGGGGCCGGTGTTGTTTTTT.

CDR3 DNA sequence: TGTGCCAGCAGTCTAGACAGGACCTTTAATGAAAAACTGTTTTTT. It encodes CASSLDRTFNEKLFF. V gene TRBV2 combines with J gene TRBJ1-4; possible D gene TRBD1, 6 bases. Trimming took 5 bases from V and 4 from J, leaving 14 bases between them. This CDR3 comprises 15 residues. Germline CDR1 reads SNHLY; CDR2 reads FYNNEI.

The chain uses TRBV2 and TRBJ2-1; 8 positions match TRBD2. The CDR3 runs 13 residues. From germline, CDR1 is SNHLY and CDR2 FYNNEI. Losses at the gene ends were 7 bases for V and 9 bases for J; bases not matched to a gene: 8. The CDR3: CASTVGLASEQFF. The CDR3 nucleotides read TGTGCCAGCACTGTCGGACTAGCCAGTGAGCAGTTCTTC. Complete variable domain (other parts from reference TRBV2 and TRBJ2-1): EPEVTQTPSHQVTQMGQEVILRCVPISNHLYFYWYRQILGQKVEFLVSFYNNEISEKSEIFDDQFSVERPDGSNFTLKIRSTKLEDSAMYFCASTVGLASEQFFGPGTRLTVL.

V and J are TRBV2 and TRBJ2-1; 8 positions agree with TRBD1. Germline V gene data show CDR1 as SNHLY and CDR2 as FYNNEI. The CDR3 spans 14 residues. V lost 7 bases to trimming and J lost 5 bases; unmatched junction nucleotides: 7. CDR3 in amino acids: CASIPRTGNNEQFF. The CDR3 region has the DNA TGTGCCAGCATCCCCAGGACAGGGAACAATGAGCAGTTCTTC.

The gene calls are TRBV5-1 and TRBJ2-3, with D possibly being TRBD2 (5 bases). The CDR3 extends over 14 amino acids. Trimming removed 1 base at V and 5 bases at J, with 11 bases between. Looked up from germline, CDR1 is SGHRS and CDR2 is YFSETQ. The CDR3 region is CASSLRVRGDTQYF. CDR3 DNA sequence: TGCGCCAGCAGCTTGCGGGTTCGGGGAGATACGCAGTATTTT.

The J gene is TRBJ2-5, the V gene TRBV19; perhaps TRBD1 as D (5 bases). The CDR3 length is 13 residues. Germline V lookup: CDR1 LNHDA, CDR2 SQIVND (reference sequence). Between the trimmed V and J ends, which lost 5 bases and 2 bases, there was a span of 9 bases. The CDR3 reads CASSFNRQETQYF. CDR3 bases: TGTGCCAGTAGTTTTAACAGGCAAGAGACCCAGTACTTC.

The V call is TRBV30, the J call TRBJ1-1; no firm D call. Trimming took 4 bases from V and 1 from J, leaving 4 bases between them. The CDR3 has 11 residues. CDR1 is GTSNPN and CDR2 is SVGIG in the germline V gene (reference sequence). The CDR3 nucleotides read TGTGCCTGGAAAGCGAACACTGAAGCTTTCTTT. As protein: CAWKANTEAFF.

The rearrangement joins TRBV19 to TRBJ1-3, with D possibly matching TRBD1 (5 bases). Per germline, CDR1 LNHDA and CDR2 SQIVND (reference sequence). Trimming took off 4 bases at V and 4 bases at J, with 20 bases between the two ends. The length of the CDR3 is 17 residues. As DNA, the CDR3 is TGTGCCAGTAGTACGGGGGTTTCGGGCCTCCTCGGAAACACCATATATTTT. This sequence encodes CASSTGVSGLLGNTIYF. Drawing the rest from reference TRBV19 and TRBJ1-3, the complete variable domain is DGGITQSPKYLFRKEGQNVTLSCEQNLNHDAMYWYRQDPGQGLRLIYYSQIVNDFQKGDIAEGYSVSREKKESFPLTVTSAQKNPTAFYLCASSTGVSGLLGNTIYFGEGSWLTVV.

The rearrangement links TRBV9 to TRBJ2-2, with 8 bases aligning to TRBD1. This CDR3 is 15 amino acids long. With V trimmed by 6 bases and J by 2 bases, 6 bases remained unmatched. The germline CDR1 and CDR2 sequences are SGDLS and YYNGEE. The CDR3, as DNA: TGTGCCAGCAAGCAGGGGGCACTAAACACCGGGGAGCTGTTTTTT. Translating gives CASKQGALNTGELFF.

The rearrangement joins TRBV6-6 to TRBJ1-5; D unresolved. CDR1 and CDR2 (germline): MNHNY, SVGAGI (reference sequence). The CDR3 consists of 13 residues. Between the trimmed V and J ends, which lost 6 bases and 6 bases, there was a span of 12 bases. CDR3 sequence: CASSLREGQPQHF. Written as DNA, the CDR3 is TGTGCCAGCAGCTTACGCGAGGGTCAGCCCCAGCATTTT.

The chain employs TRBV19 and TRBJ1-3; TRBD1 might be the D (5 bases). The CDR3 is 13 residues long. Trimming left V 4 bases short and J 4 bases short, with 8 bases between. The germline gives CDR1 LNHDA, CDR2 SQIVND (reference sequence). This CDR3 is CASSTGVGNTIYF. CDR3 DNA: TGTGCCAGTAGTACGGGGGTCGGAAACACCATATATTTT.

The rearrangement joins TRBV6-6 to TRBJ1-4; TRBD1 is a possible D gene (6 bases). This CDR3 contains 13 residues. The V end lost 2 bases, the J end lost 8 bases, and 9 bases lay between the germline ends. CDR1 and CDR2 (germline): MNHNY, SVGAGI (reference sequence). This CDR3 is CASSYRGGEKLFF. CDR3 nucleotide sequence: TGTGCCAGCAGTTACAGGGGGGGCGAAAAACTGTTTTTT.

This sequence joins TRBV5-1 and TRBJ2-7; 9 positions agree with TRBD2. CDR1 is SGHRS and CDR2 is YFSETQ in the germline V gene. This CDR3 contains 16 residues. The trim removed 0 bases at V and 0 bases at J, leaving 4 bases unmatched. The chain's CDR3 is CASSLAGGGASYEQYF. CDR3 nucleotides: TGCGCCAGCAGCTTGGCAGGCGGGGGGGCCTCCTACGAGCAGTACTTC.

This clone was found once. The chain recombines TRBV6-4 with TRBJ1-6; D not certain. This CDR3 spans 14 amino acids. Trimming took 4 bases from V and 7 from J, leaving 11 bases between them. The germline V gene encodes CDR1 MRHNA and CDR2 SNTAGT. DNA of the CDR3: TGTGCCAGCAGTGCCGGGATTAGAAATTCACCCCTCCACTTT. Translated, it gives CASSAGIRNSPLHF.

DNA for the CDR3: TGTGCCAGCAGTTTATCTGGAGTTCCCCATTTGGCCGGGGAGCTGTTTTTT. This sequence encodes CASSLSGVPHLAGELFF. The V and J genes are TRBV27 and TRBJ2-2; D uncertain. V gave up 0 bases and J gave up 6 bases, with 17 bases separating them. CDR1 and CDR2 (germline): MNHEY, SMNVEV (reference sequence). This CDR3 has 17 amino acids.

The sample holds one count of this clone. The chain couples TRBV6-6 to TRBJ2-1, with 8 bases that match TRBD2. Germline V gives CDR1 MNHNY, CDR2 SVGAGI (reference sequence). V shed 11 bases and J 9 bases; nucleotides not matched to a gene: 0. The CDR3 consists of 9 residues. The DNA of the CDR3 is TGTGCCGCGGGAGGTGAGCAGTTCTTC. It codes for CAAGGEQFF.

V usage is TRBV27 and J usage is TRBJ2-7; no clear D. Per germline, CDR1 MNHEY and CDR2 SMNVEV (reference sequence). The germline V and J ends were trimmed by 0 bases and 0 bases, with 9 bases remaining between them. The CDR3 has 15 residues. CDR3 protein: CASSLSMRNSYEQYF. In DNA form, the CDR3 reads TGTGCCAGCAGTTTATCGATGCGAAACTCCTACGAGCAGTACTTC.

The chain couples TRBV5-5 to TRBJ1-6; D gene unclear. The CDR3 runs to 16 residues. The ends were cut back, 2 bases at V and 0 bases at J, with 9 bases in the middle. Germline loops: CDR1 SGHKS, CDR2 YYEKEE (reference sequence). This CDR3 reads CASSLTISSYNSPLHF. DNA for the CDR3: TGTGCCAGCAGCTTAACCATCAGCTCCTATAATTCACCCCTCCACTTT.

The V and J genes are TRBV2 and TRBJ2-1; TRBD1 agrees at 7 bases. This CDR3 has 17 residues. V gave up 2 bases and J gave up 4 bases; unmatched junction bases: 11. Germline assignment: CDR1 SNHLY and CDR2 FYNNEI. CDR3 sequence reads: CASSEFRRGRAYNEQFF. The CDR3 DNA reads as TGTGCCAGCAGTGAATTCCGTAGGGGGCGAGCGTACAATGAGCAGTTCTTC.

The chain has TRBV7-8 and TRBJ2-7; 10 bases line up with TRBD2. The V segment lost 5 bases and the J segment 4 bases; nucleotides outside the gene matches: 11. From germline, CDR1 is SGHVS and CDR2 FQNEAQ. The CDR3 has 16 residues. In nucleotides, the CDR3 is TGTGCCAGCAGCCCGGGGGGCGCTAGCGGGAGTTACGAGCAGTACTTC. This codes for CASSPGGASGSYEQYF.

In its sample, this clone was seen once. The chain is built from TRBV6-5 and TRBJ2-6; D is ambiguous. V was pared by 7 bases and J by 2 bases, with 9 bases between. The CDR3 spans 14 residues. Per the germline V gene, CDR1 is MNHEY and CDR2 is SVGAGI. CDR3 nucleotides: TGTGCCAGCATCCGACAAGCTGGGGCCAACGTCCTGACTTTC. Amino acids: CASIRQAGANVLTF.